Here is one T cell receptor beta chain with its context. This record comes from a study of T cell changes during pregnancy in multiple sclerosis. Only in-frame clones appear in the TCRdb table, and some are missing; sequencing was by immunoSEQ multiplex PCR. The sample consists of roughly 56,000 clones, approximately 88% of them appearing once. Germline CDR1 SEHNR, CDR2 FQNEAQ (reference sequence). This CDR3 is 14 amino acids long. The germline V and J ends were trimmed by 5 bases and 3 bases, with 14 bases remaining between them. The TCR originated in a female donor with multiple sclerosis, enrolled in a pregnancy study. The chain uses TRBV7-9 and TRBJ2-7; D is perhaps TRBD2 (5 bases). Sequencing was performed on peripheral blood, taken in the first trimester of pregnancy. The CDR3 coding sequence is TGTGCCAGCAGCCCATTCGGACTGGGCTACGAGCAGTACTTC. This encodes CASSPFGLGYEQYF.